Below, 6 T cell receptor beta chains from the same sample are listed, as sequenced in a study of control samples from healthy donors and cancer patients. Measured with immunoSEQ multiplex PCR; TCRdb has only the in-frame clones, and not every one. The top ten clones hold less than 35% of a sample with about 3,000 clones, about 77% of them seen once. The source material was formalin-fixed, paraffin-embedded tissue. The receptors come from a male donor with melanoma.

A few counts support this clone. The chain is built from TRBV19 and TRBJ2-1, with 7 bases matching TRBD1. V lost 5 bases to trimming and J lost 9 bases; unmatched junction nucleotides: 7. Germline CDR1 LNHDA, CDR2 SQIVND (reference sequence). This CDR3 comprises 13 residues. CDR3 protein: CASSGQALPEQFF. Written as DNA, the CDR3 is TGTGCCAGTAGTGGACAGGCCCTCCCTGAGCAGTTCTTC.

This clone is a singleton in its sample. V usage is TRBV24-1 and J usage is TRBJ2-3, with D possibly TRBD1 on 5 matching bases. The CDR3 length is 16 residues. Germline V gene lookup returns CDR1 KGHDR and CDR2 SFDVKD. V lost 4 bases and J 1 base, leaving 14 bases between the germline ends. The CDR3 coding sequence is TGTGCCACCAGTGACGCAGGGATGGTGGGCACAGATACGCAGTATTTT. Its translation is CATSDAGMVGTDTQYF.

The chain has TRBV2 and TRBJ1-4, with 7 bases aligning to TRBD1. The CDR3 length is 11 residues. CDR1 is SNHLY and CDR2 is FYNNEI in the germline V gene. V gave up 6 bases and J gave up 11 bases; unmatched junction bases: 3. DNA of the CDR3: TGTGCCAGCAGCGAGGGGGCGAAACTGTTTTTT. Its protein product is CASSEGAKLFF.

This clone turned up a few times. CDR3 in DNA: TGTGCCAGCTCACCCCCCAGCGGGAGGACCTACGAGCAGTACTTC. Translated, it gives CASSPPSGRTYEQYF. J is TRBJ2-7 and V is TRBV18; 9 nucleotides line up with TRBD2. Germline V gene data show CDR1 as KGHSH and CDR2 as LQKENI. V gave up 3 bases and J gave up 2 bases; unmatched junction bases: 5. This CDR3 is built from 15 residues.

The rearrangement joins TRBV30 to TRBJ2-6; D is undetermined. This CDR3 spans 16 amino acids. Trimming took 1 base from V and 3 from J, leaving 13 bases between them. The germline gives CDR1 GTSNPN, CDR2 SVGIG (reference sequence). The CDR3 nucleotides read TGTGCCTGGAGTGCGTACGGCTCCGGTGGGGCCAACGTCCTGACTTTC. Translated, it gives CAWSAYGSGGANVLTF.

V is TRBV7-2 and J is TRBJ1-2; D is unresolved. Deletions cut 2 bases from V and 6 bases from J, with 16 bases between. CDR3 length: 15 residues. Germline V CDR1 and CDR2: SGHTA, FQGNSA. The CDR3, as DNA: TGTGCCAGCAGCTTATTAAGGACTCCAAAAAATGGCTACACCTTC. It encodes CASSLLRTPKNGYTF.